Below are 9 T cell receptor beta chains sequenced from a single sample in a study of T cells in Graves' hyperthyroidism and ophthalmopathy. Researchers amplified the TCR beta CDR3 regions from RNA transcripts. HTBI primers were employed in a first-round RT-PCR of the TCR CDR3. One entry per CDR3 protein, called by TCRdb with MiXCR from the multiplex PCR reads. The sample lists 550,000 to 650,000 distinct CDR3 sequences, 11% to 15% seen once, with roughly 13% in the top ten. Sequencing input: blood. Receptors were obtained from a woman in her 40s with Graves' hyperthyroidism.

This clonotype was counted between two and nine times. V is TRBV6-1 and J is TRBJ2-7; TRBD1 or TRBD2 may be the D gene (6 bases each). Between the trimmed V and J ends, which lost 6 bases and 7 bases, there was a span of 22 bases. CDR3 size: 15 residues. Per germline, CDR1 MNHNS and CDR2 SASEGT. CDR3: CASSPRRGQLQEQYF. Written as DNA, the CDR3 is TGTGCCAGCAGCCCTCGGAGGGGACAACTCCAGGAGCAGTACTTC.

In this sample, this clonotype turned up once. J is TRBJ1-5 and V is TRBV5-6; unclear D gene. The CDR3 is 14 residues long. Germline CDR1 reads SGHDT; CDR2 reads YYEEEE. Trimming removed 5 bases from V and 1 base from J, with 10 bases in between. The CDR3 nucleotides are TGTGCCAGCAGTCCGGGGATAAGCAATCAGCCCCAGCATTTT. Its translation: CASSPGISNQPQHF.

This clonotype showed up many times. The chain links TRBV2 to TRBJ2-7, with TRBD2 as a possible D gene (6 bases). Germline values: CDR1 SNHLY, CDR2 FYNNEI. Trimming left V 6 bases short and J 7 bases short, with 13 bases between. This CDR3 has 12 amino acids. Here the CDR3 DNA reads TGTGCCAGCAGCCGGGACTGGGAGGAGCAGTACTTC. Translated, it gives CASSRDWEEQYF. Variable domain in full (rest from reference TRBV2 and TRBJ2-7): EPEVTQTPSHQVTQMGQEVILRCVPISNHLYFYWYRQILGQKVEFLVSFYNNEISEKSEIFDDQFSVERPDGSNFTLKIRSTKLEDSAMYFCASSRDWEEQYFGPGTRLTVT.

This clonotype came up a few times. The chain uses TRBV6-5 and TRBJ1-3, with D tentatively TRBD1 (5 bases). Germline CDR1 reads MNHEY; CDR2 reads SVGAGI. Trimming took off 0 bases at V and 2 bases at J, with 5 bases between the two ends. There are 14 residues in the CDR3. Here the CDR3 DNA reads TGTGCCAGCAGTTACTCAGGGGCTGGAAACACCATATATTTT. Its translation: CASSYSGAGNTIYF.

This clonotype was detected many times. The rearrangement links TRBV28 to TRBJ2-1; D is perhaps TRBD1 (6 bases). This CDR3 spans 16 amino acids. CDR1 and CDR2 from the germline V gene are MDHEN and SYDVKM. V lost 4 bases to trimming and J lost 3 bases, with 16 bases between them. DNA of the CDR3: TGTGCCAGCAGTTCATTCCCGCTGGACAGCTACAATGAGCAGTTCTTC. It encodes CASSSFPLDSYNEQFF.

This clonotype was seen many times. The chain has TRBV5-1 and TRBJ2-2; TRBD2 is a possible D gene (5 bases). Trimming shortened V by 1 base and J by 3 bases, and 10 bases separated the two germline ends. There are 15 residues in the CDR3. Germline loops: CDR1 SGHRS, CDR2 YFSETQ. CDR3 sequence: CASSLMRADTGELFF. The DNA for the CDR3 is TGCGCCAGCAGCTTGATGCGGGCGGACACCGGGGAGCTGTTTTTT. Full variable domain (missing parts from reference TRBV5-1 and TRBJ2-2): KAGVTQTPRYLIKTRGQQVTLSCSPISGHRSVSWYQQTPGQGLQFLFEYFSETQRNKGNFPGRFSGRQFSNSRSEMNVSTLELGDSALYLCASSLMRADTGELFFGEGSRLTVL.

This clonotype was counted many times. The V and J genes are TRBV29-1 and TRBJ2-3; 11 nucleotides align to TRBD2. CDR1 SQVTM and CDR2 ANQGSEA come from the germline V gene. V was clipped by 2 bases and J by 8 bases; unmatched bases: 9. There are 15 residues in the CDR3. DNA of the CDR3: TGCAGCGTTGAACCGACTAGCGGGACTCGGGGTACGCAGTATTTT. It encodes CSVEPTSGTRGTQYF.

Concerning this clonotype itself: A much larger clonotype is one base distant, so this may be a read error. This chain uses TRBV12-3 or TRBV12-4 with TRBJ1-4; D is ambiguous. CDR3 length: 14 amino acids. The CDR3: CTSSLGPRPTKLFF. CDR3 coding DNA: TGTACCAGCAGTTTAGGTCCCAGGCCTACGAAACTGTTTTTT.

This clonotype was seen at least ten times. The V gene is TRBV7-8, the J gene TRBJ2-7; D is possibly TRBD1 (6 bases). The CDR3 has 14 amino acids. The germline CDR1 and CDR2 sequences are SGHVS and FQNEAQ. V was pared by 5 bases and J by 3 bases, with 14 bases between. The DNA of the CDR3 is TGTGCCAGCAGCCTGATCGAGACAGGCTACGAGCAGTACTTC. Residues: CASSLIETGYEQYF.